The 16 T cell receptor beta chains below were found in one sample sequenced in a study of blood T cell repertoires in COVID-19. Clones were read by immunoSEQ multiplex PCR, and TCRdb kept only the in-frame ones, dropping some. The sample consists of around 60,000 clones, 75% to 85% of them appearing once. Sequencing was performed on peripheral blood. The origin of the receptors is an older woman with acute or convalescent COVID-19.

V gene TRBV30 combines with J gene TRBJ1-2; D possibly corresponds to TRBD1 (6 bases). CDR3 length equals 12 residues. The germline V gene encodes CDR1 GTSNPN and CDR2 SVGIG (reference sequence). V was cut by 1 base and J by 7 bases, with 10 bases left in between. This CDR3 is CAWSDGGRGYTF. In DNA form, the CDR3 reads TGTGCCTGGAGTGATGGGGGCCGTGGCTACACCTTC.

The chain is built from TRBV6-6 and TRBJ2-7, with D perhaps TRBD1 (6 bases). V lost 5 bases and J 2 bases, leaving 10 bases between the germline ends. The CDR3 is 13 amino acids. The germline gives CDR1 MNHNY, CDR2 SVGAGI (reference sequence). The CDR3 reads CASSQTGTYEQYF. As DNA, the CDR3 is TGTGCCAGCAGTCAGACAGGTACCTACGAGCAGTACTTC.

Turning to this clone: The same CDR3 also results from other DNA sequences found in this sample. The chain employs TRBV18 and TRBJ1-3; 9 bases match TRBD1. This CDR3 comprises 15 residues. Looked up from germline, CDR1 is KGHSH and CDR2 is LQKENI. With 8 bases clipped from V and 2 bases from J, the junction kept 7 bases outside the gene matches. In DNA, the CDR3 is TGTGCCAGCACTCCGGGACAGGGACCTGGAAACACCATATATTTT. It translates to CASTPGQGPGNTIYF.

In this sample, this clone turned up once. Here the CDR3 DNA reads TGTGCCAGCAGCCAAGATCTCGGGGGGGGCCGGAATGAGCAGTTCTTC. Translating it yields CASSQDLGGGRNEQFF. V usage is TRBV4-2 and J usage is TRBJ2-1, with 8 bases aligning to TRBD2. This CDR3 region has 16 residues. J gave up 7 bases and V 0 bases, and 8 bases lay outside the gene matches. CDR1 and CDR2 from the germline V gene are LGHNA and YNFKEQ.

The chain carries TRBV2 and TRBJ1-2; 8 bases agree with TRBD1. This CDR3 has 13 amino acids. V shed 2 bases and J 4 bases; nucleotides not matched to a gene: 0. The germline gives CDR1 SNHLY, CDR2 FYNNEI. The CDR3 nucleotides read TGTGCCAGCAGTGAACAGGGGGCCTATGGCTACACCTTC. It is translated as CASSEQGAYGYTF.

This clone was detected only a few times. J is TRBJ1-2 and V is TRBV9; 7 bases are shared with TRBD1. CDR1 is SGDLS, CDR2 YYNGEE, per germline. Unmatched junction bases numbered 10, after V lost 4 bases and J lost 4 bases. The CDR3 extends over 15 amino acids. The CDR3 protein is CASSTDRDDVYGYTF. CDR3 sequence (DNA): TGTGCCAGCAGCACCGACAGGGATGACGTCTATGGCTACACCTTC.

Note on this clone: This CDR3 is also generated by other DNA sequences in the sample. The V gene is TRBV6-5, the J gene TRBJ2-1; D may be TRBD2 (6 bases). This CDR3 region has 15 residues. Trimming took 6 bases from V and 0 from J, leaving 12 bases between them. Germline V gene data show CDR1 as MNHEY and CDR2 as SVGAGI. CDR3 region: CASSPGTGSYNEQFF. The CDR3 DNA is TGTGCCAGCAGCCCCGGGACTGGCTCCTACAATGAGCAGTTCTTC.

The chain is built from TRBV12-3 or TRBV12-4 and TRBJ1-1, with a weak D call TRBD1 (6 bases). This CDR3 has 13 amino acids. The V and J ends lost 5 bases and 5 bases respectively, with 12 bases between them. The CDR3 DNA reads as TGTGCCAGCAGTCATACAGGGAGAACTGAAGCTTTCTTT. Residues: CASSHTGRTEAFF.

The CDR3 DNA sequence: TGTGCCACGCAGGGGTCAGGGTACACTGAAGCTTTCTTT. Protein: CATQGSGYTEAFF. The rearrangement uses TRBV10-3 and TRBJ1-1; a weak D match, TRBD1 (6 bases). Germline V gene data show CDR1 as ENHRY and CDR2 as SYGVKD. The CDR3 sequence is 13 residues long. Trimming took off 10 bases at V and 3 bases at J, with 15 bases between the two ends.

The chain uses TRBV2 and TRBJ2-6; D gene ambiguous. V dropped 7 bases and J dropped 0 bases, with 10 bases sitting between them. The V gene's germline CDR1 is SNHLY and CDR2 FYNNEI. This CDR3 is 15 amino acids long. The CDR3 sequence is CASTGDVSGANVLTF. CDR3 coding DNA: TGTGCCAGCACGGGTGATGTCTCTGGGGCCAACGTCCTGACTTTC.

This chain connects TRBV5-4 to TRBJ1-2; the match to TRBD1 covers 7 bases. This CDR3 has 13 residues. The V and J ends lost 0 bases and 7 bases, in that order; junction bases with no gene match: 3. Germline-derived CDR1 and CDR2 are SGHNT and YYREEE (reference sequence). This chain's CDR3 is CASSLETGSGYTF. DNA for the CDR3: TGTGCCAGCAGCTTGGAGACAGGGAGTGGCTACACCTTC.

The rearrangement uses TRBV19 and TRBJ2-1; 14 nucleotides match TRBD2. The trim removed 5 bases at V and 0 bases at J, leaving 9 bases unmatched. The germline V gene encodes CDR1 LNHDA and CDR2 SQIVND (reference sequence). This CDR3 contains 19 residues. The CDR3 DNA is TGTGCCAGTAGTCTCCAGGGACTAGCGGGGGCTTCCTCCTACAATGAGCAGTTCTTC. It is translated as CASSLQGLAGASSYNEQFF.

The V call is TRBV30, the J call TRBJ2-3, with D possibly matching TRBD2 (6 bases). Germline lookup yields CDR1 GTSNPN and CDR2 SVGIG (reference sequence). With 0 bases removed from V and 6 bases from J, the gap between germline ends came to 13 bases. The length of the CDR3 is 14 residues. The CDR3 is CAWSVLRGGDTQYF. The CDR3 DNA follows: TGTGCCTGGAGTGTATTACGCGGAGGGGATACGCAGTATTTT.

The chain links TRBV12-3 or TRBV12-4 to TRBJ2-2; 7 positions agree with TRBD1. This CDR3 spans 12 amino acids. J was trimmed by 6 bases and V by 10 bases; bases with no gene match: 5. This CDR3 is CATRTGSGELFF. The CDR3 nucleotides read TGTGCCACCAGGACAGGTTCCGGGGAGCTGTTTTTT.

The J gene is TRBJ2-3, the V gene TRBV24-1; possible D gene TRBD2, 5 bases. The germline V gene has CDR1 KGHDR and CDR2 SFDVKD. The CDR3 loop spans 14 amino acids. V was shortened by 5 bases and J by 0 bases, with 8 bases between the two germline ends. CDR3 in DNA: TGTGCCACCAGTGGTCGGACTAGCACAGATACGCAGTATTTT. Its translation: CATSGRTSTDTQYF.

The count of this clone is one. The rearrangement uses TRBV7-9 and TRBJ1-2, with unresolved D. V lost 4 bases and J lost 6, with 21 bases in between. Germline lookup yields CDR1 SEHNR and CDR2 FQNEAQ (reference sequence). CDR3 size: 16 residues. CDR3 in amino acids: CASSSTGSPPSDGYTF. CDR3 in DNA: TGTGCCAGCAGCTCGACCGGGTCTCCACCATCGGATGGCTACACCTTC.